The clone carrying this T cell receptor beta chain came up many times. Its matching antigen is unknown. The record originates from a study of post-analysis software for immune sequencing data. Whole-study context: The cohort encompassed relapsing-remitting, secondary progressive and progressive-relapsing multiple sclerosis disease courses. Study-wide results and limits: Same-batch samples co-clustered strongly by F measure. Normalized Chao1 diversity in multiple sclerosis patients fell significantly below that of controls. In patients, TRBV5-6, TRBV5-1 and TRBV20-1 belonged to roughly five TRBV segments found more frequently than in controls.

Carried by the TCR beta cDNA libraries were unique molecular identifiers. Yield was 450,000 to 650,000 cDNA molecules from roughly 0.93 to 9.6 million T cells. TCRdb reprocessed the PCR reads via MiXCR and lists one record per CDR3 protein. This sample has about 200,000 distinct CDR3 sequences, with approximately 30% found just once. The germline CDR1 and CDR2 sequences are SQVTM and ANQGSEA. Trimming at V came to 0 bases and at J to 6 bases, leaving 17 bases not matched to a gene. This CDR3 comprises 20 residues. The clonotype originates from a girl aged 2-17 years with multiple sclerosis. The J gene is TRBJ2-3, the V gene TRBV29-1; the match to TRBD2 covers 14 bases. The source material was blood. The DNA for the CDR3 is TGCAGCGTTGAAGATTGGGGGACTAGCGGGGGCAAACTAATTATGGATACGCAGTATTTT. Translating it yields CSVEDWGTSGGKLIMDTQYF.